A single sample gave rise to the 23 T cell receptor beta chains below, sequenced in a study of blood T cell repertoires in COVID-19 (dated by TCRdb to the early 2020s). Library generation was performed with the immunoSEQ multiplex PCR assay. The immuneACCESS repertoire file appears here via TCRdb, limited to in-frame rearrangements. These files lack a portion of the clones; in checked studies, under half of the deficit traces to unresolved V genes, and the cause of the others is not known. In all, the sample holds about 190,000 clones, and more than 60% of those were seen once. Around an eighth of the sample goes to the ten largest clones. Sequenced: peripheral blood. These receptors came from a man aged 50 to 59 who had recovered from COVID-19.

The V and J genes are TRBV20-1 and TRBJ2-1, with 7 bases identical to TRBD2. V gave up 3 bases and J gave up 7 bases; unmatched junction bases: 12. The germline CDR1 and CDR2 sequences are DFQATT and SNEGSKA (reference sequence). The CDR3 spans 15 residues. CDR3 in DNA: TGCAGTGCTAGTCCTGAGACTAGCTTCAAGAATGAGCAGTTCTTC. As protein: CSASPETSFKNEQFF.

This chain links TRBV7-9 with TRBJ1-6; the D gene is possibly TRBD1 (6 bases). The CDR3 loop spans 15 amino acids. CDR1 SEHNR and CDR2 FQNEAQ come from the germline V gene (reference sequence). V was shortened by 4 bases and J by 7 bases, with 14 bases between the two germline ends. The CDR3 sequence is CASSYFSQGNSPLHF. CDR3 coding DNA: TGTGCCAGCAGCTACTTTTCCCAGGGGAATTCACCCCTCCACTTT.

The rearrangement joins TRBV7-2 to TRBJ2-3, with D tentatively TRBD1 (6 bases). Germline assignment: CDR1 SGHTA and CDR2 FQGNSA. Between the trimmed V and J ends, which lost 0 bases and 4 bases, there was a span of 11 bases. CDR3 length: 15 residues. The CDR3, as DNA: TGTGCCAGCAGCTTAGCGGGGGCTTTCGCAGATACGCAGTATTTT. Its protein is CASSLAGAFADTQYF.

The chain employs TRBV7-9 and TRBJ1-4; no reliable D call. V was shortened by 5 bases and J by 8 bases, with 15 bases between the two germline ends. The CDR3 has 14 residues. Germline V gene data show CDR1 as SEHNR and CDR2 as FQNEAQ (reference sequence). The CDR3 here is CASSPGTTLEKLFF. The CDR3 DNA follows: TGTGCCAGCAGCCCGGGAACGACTTTGGAAAAACTGTTTTTT. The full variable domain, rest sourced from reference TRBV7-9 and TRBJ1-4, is DTGVSQNPRHKITKRGQNVTFRCDPISEHNRLYWYRQTLGQGPEFLTYFQNEAQLEKSRLLSDRFSAERPKGSFSTLEIQRTEQGDSAMYLCASSPGTTLEKLFFGSGTQLSVL.

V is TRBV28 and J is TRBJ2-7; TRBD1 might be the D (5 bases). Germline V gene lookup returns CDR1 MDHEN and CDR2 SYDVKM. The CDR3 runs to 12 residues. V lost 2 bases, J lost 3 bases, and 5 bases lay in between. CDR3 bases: TGTGCCAGCAGTTTACAGGGCTACGAGCAGTACTTC. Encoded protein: CASSLQGYEQYF.

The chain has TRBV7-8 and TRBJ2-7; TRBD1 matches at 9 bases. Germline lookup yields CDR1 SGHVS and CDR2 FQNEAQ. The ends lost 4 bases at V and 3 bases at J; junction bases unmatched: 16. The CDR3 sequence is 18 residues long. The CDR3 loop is CASSYLTGTGTLFYEQYF. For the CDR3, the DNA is TGTGCCAGCAGCTACTTAACCGGGACAGGGACTCTATTCTACGAGCAGTACTTC.

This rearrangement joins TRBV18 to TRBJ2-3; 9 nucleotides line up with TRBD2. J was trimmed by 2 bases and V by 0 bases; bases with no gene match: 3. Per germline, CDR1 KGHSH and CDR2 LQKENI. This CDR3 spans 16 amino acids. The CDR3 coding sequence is TGTGCCAGCTCACCACCGCTAGCGGGGTTCACAGATACGCAGTATTTT. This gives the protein CASSPPLAGFTDTQYF. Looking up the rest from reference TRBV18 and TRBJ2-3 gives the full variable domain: NAGVMQNPRHLVRRRGQEARLRCSPMKGHSHVYWYRQLPEEGLKFMVYLQKENIIDESGMPKERFSAEFPKEGPSILRIQQVVRGDSAAYFCASSPPLAGFTDTQYFGPGTRLTVL.

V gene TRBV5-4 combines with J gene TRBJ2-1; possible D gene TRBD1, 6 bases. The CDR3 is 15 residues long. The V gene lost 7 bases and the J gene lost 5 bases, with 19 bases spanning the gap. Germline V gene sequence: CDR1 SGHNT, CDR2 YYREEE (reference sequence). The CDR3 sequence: CASSGEGTADNEQFF. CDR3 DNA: TGTGCCAGCTCAGGGGAAGGGACGGCAGACAATGAGCAGTTCTTC.

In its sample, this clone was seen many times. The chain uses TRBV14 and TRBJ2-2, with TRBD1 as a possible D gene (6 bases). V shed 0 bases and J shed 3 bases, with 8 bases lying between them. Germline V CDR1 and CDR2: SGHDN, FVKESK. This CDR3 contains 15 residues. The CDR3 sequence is CASSQDGQHTGELFF. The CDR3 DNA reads TGTGCCAGCAGCCAAGATGGACAGCACACCGGGGAGCTGTTTTTT.

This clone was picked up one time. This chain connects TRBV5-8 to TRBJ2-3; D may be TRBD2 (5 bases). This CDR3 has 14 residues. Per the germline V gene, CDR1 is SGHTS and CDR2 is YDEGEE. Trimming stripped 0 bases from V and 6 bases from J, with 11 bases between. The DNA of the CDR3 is TGTGCCAGCAGCTTGGGGACTGTGGCGGATACGCAGTATTTT. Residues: CASSLGTVADTQYF. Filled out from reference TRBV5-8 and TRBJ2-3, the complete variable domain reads EAGVTQSPTHLIKTRGQQATLRCSPISGHTSVYWYQQALGLGLQFLLWYDEGEERNRGNFPPRFSGRQFPNYSSELNVNALELEDSALYLCASSLGTVADTQYFGPGTRLTVL.

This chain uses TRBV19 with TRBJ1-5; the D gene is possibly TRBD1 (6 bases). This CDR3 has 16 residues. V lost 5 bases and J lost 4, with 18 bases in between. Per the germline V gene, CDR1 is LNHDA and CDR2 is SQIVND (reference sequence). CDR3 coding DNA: TGTGCCAGTAGTCCCACCCGAGGACAGACGAATCAGCCCCAGCATTTT. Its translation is CASSPTRGQTNQPQHF.

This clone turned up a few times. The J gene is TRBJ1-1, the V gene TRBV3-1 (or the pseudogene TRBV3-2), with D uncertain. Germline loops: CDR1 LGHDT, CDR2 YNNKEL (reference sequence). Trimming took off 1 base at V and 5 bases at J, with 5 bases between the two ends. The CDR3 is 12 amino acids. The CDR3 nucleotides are TGTGCCAGCAGCCAAGGACTGACTGAAGCTTTCTTT. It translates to CASSQGLTEAFF.

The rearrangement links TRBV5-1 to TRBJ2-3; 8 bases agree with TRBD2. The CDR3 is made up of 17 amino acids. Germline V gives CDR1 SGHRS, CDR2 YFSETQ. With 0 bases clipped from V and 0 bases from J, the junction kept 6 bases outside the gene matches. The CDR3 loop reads CASSLGISGASTDTQYF. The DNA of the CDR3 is TGCGCCAGCAGCTTGGGGATTAGCGGGGCTAGCACAGATACGCAGTATTTT.

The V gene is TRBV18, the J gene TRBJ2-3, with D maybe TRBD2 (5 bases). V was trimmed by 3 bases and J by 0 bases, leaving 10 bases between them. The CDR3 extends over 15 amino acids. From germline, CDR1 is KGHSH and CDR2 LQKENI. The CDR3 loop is CASSPMTTSTDTQYF. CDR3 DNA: TGTGCCAGCTCACCGATGACTACCAGCACAGATACGCAGTATTTT.

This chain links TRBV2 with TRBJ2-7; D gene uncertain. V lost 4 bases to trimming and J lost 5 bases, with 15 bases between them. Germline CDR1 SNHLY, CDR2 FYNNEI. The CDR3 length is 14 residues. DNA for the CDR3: TGTGCCAGCAGTGTTCGAGGTAACCGGGACGAGCAGTACTTC. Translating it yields CASSVRGNRDEQYF.

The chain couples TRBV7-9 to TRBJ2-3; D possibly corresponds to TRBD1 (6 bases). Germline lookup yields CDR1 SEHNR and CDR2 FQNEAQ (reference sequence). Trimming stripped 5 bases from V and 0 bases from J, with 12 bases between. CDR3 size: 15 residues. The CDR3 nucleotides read TGTGCCAGCAGCCCAGGGGTTACCAGCACAGATACGCAGTATTTT. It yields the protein CASSPGVTSTDTQYF.

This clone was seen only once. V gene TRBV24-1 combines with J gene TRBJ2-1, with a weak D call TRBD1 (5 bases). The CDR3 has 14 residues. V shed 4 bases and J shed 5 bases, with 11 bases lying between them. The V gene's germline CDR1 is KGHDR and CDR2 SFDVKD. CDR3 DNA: TGTGCCACCAGTGACGGAAAGGACAACAATGAGCAGTTCTTC. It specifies CATSDGKDNNEQFF.

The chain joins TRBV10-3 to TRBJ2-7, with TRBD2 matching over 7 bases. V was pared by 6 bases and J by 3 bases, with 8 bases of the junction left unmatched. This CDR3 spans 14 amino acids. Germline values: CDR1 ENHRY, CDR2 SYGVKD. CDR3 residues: CAIRGAGENYEQYF. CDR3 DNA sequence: TGTGCCATCAGAGGGGCGGGGGAGAACTACGAGCAGTACTTC.

Written as DNA, the CDR3 is TGTGCCAGCAGCCTGAGGACTAGCGGTGACTACGAGCAGTACTTC. It specifies CASSLRTSGDYEQYF. This rearrangement joins TRBV14 to TRBJ2-7; 10 nucleotides agree with TRBD2. Looked up from germline, CDR1 is SGHDN and CDR2 is FVKESK. Trimming took 4 bases from V and 3 from J; bases not matched to a gene: 6. The length of the CDR3 is 15 residues.

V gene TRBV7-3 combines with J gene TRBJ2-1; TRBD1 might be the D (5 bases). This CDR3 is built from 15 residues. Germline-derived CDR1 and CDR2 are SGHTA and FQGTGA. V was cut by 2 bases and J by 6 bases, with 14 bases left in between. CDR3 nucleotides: TGTGCCAGCAGCTTATTGCAGGGTCCCCGCAATGAGCAGTTCTTC. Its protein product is CASSLLQGPRNEQFF.

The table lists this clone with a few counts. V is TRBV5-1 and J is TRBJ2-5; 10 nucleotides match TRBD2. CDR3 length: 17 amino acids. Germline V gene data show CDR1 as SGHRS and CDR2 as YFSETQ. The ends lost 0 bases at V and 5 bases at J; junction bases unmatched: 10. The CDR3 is CASSLGLAGVQRETQYF. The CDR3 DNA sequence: TGCGCCAGCAGCTTGGGTCTAGCGGGAGTTCAGAGGGAGACCCAGTACTTC.

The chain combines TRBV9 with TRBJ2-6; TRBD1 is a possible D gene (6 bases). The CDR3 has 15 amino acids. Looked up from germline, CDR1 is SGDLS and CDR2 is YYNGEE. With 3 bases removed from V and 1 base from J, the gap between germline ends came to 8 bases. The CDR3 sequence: CASSGGPSGANVLTF. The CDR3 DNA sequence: TGTGCCAGCAGCGGGGGGCCTTCTGGGGCCAACGTCCTGACTTTC.

CDR3 sequence (DNA): TGTGCCAGCAGCTCCATGACTAGACGATACTCTGGGGCCAACGTCCTGACTTTC. This encodes CASSSMTRRYSGANVLTF. V usage is TRBV7-3 and J usage is TRBJ2-6; possibly TRBD2 for D (6 bases). V was shortened by 4 bases and J by 0 bases, with 16 bases between the two germline ends. The CDR3 has 18 residues. Per the germline V gene, CDR1 is SGHTA and CDR2 is FQGTGA. Full variable domain (missing parts from reference TRBV7-3 and TRBJ2-6): GAGVSQTPSNKVTEKGKYVELRCDPISGHTALYWYRQSLGQGPEFLIYFQGTGAADDSGLPNDRFFAVRPEGSVSTLKIQRTERGDSAVYLCASSSMTRRYSGANVLTFGAGSRLTVL.